This T cell receptor beta chain was documented in a study of blood T cell repertoires in COVID-19 (dated by TCRdb to about 2020). Regarding the complete study: The collaborator samples originated in the United States, Italy and Spain and spanned the acute and convalescent phases of COVID-19. The material from the prospective study consisted of cDNA or gDNA derived from T cells, B-cell-depleted T cells, or PBMCs. The dataset comprised deeply sampled blood TCRbeta repertoires from subjects exposed to, actively infected with, or recovered from COVID-19. A freely available public database, intended as a resource for researchers studying the immune response to SARS-CoV-2, is where the repertoires were released. The samples were drawn from the first 160 participants of the ongoing ImmuneRACE study and from 950 to 1,500 subjects provided by 6 global collaborators. A de-identified subject ID, COVID-19 status, age in years and sex were almost always included in the sample metadata. Where available, HLA class I and class II types were taken from metadata supplied by the sample provider and were not determined by assay-based typing.

The research as a whole found: How much clinical and demographic metadata was included differed by source and by participant, and the metadata was provided uncurated.

CDR1 and CDR2 are drawn from the germline V gene: KGHDR, SFDVKD. Including cysteine and phenylalanine, the CDR3 has 12 amino acids. Only the CDR3 DNA is retained, 36 bases long and in frame from the first base. The junction shows trimming of 8 bases on V and 1 base on J, plus 7 bases between the germline ends. TCRbeta CDR3 regions were amplified from genomic DNA using the immunoSEQ Assay, a bias-controlled multiplex PCR. On the authors' methods: The number of nucleated cells in each sample was estimated by amplification of reference gene primers within the assay. Sequence reads were collapsed and filtered to measure the absolute abundance of every unique TCRbeta CDR3 rearrangement. For each sample, productive Simpson clonality was calculated as the square root of Simpson's diversity index across productive rearrangements. TCRdb provides this immuneACCESS table in a form limited to in-frame rearrangements. Some clones are lacking; in checked studies, under half of them reflect an unresolved V gene, and why the rest are absent is not known. The DNA gave D and trimming, while V, J and clone size come from that table. A total of about 380,000 clones appear in this sample, roughly 85% of them only once. About 3.6% of the sample rests with the top ten.

Whole blood was collected in K2EDTA tubes by collaborating institutions according to the institutions' own protocols. Collaborator samples were shipped for TCRbeta analysis as frozen whole blood, isolated PBMCs, or DNA extracted from either sample type. This clone was detected only a few times. No cognate antigen has been identified for it. Nothing much larger sits one base from this clone, and base qualities are not available. The chain couples TRBV24-1 to TRBJ1-2; the D gene is perhaps TRBD1, on 5 matching bases. The TCR comes from a woman in her late teens or twenties with acute or convalescent COVID-19. Material for sequencing was peripheral blood. The CDR3 protein sequence reads: CATKDNNYGYTF. The nucleotide sequence is TGTGCCACCAAGGACAATAACTATGGCTACACCTTC.